This T cell receptor (beta chain) was sequenced during a study of T cells in tuberculosis. Study-wide results and limits: Low-affinity CD1B-GMM tetramer-binding T cells may have been missed.

The CDR3 sequence is 17 residues long. This clone was counted a single time. Thawed, overnight-rested PBMC were stained with GMM-loaded CD1B tetramer, viability dye and anti-CD3, then sorted. C32 glucose monomycolate from Rhodococcus equi was loaded onto the CD1B tetramers. CD14-expressing monocytes were removed from PBMC before cryopreservation and sorting. This table comes from immunoSEQ multiplex PCR, and its TCRdb copy is limited to in-frame clones, with some not included. The sample contains more than 70,000 clones, roughly 90% of which appear only once. Sequencing was carried out using CD1b-GMM tetramer-negative cells sorted from PBMCs. The TCR comes from an adult woman with latent tuberculosis. The chain carries TRBV7-5 and TRBJ2-1; TRBD2 is the table's D call, not checked against the DNA. TRBV7-5 constitutes a pseudogene. CDR3: CARSLRTSGGVNNEQFF. In DNA, the CDR3 is TGTGCCAGAAGCTTACGGACTAGCGGGGGGGTCAACAATGAGCAGTTCTTC.